The next 8 T cell receptor beta chains were all read from a single sample in a study of T-cell memory formation after mild COVID-19. TCRdb analysed the 5' RACE reads with MiXCR anew, one entry per CDR3 protein. In the table there are 80,000 to 90,000 distinct CDR3 sequences, roughly 25% of which are singletons. The specimen sequenced was PBMCs or a T cell subset sorted from them (not recorded which). Every receptor here comes from a man aged 18 to 30 who had mild COVID-19 (a few samples of this study predate the infection). Cell type and time point are not known.

The chain has TRBV9 and TRBJ2-3; D is unresolved. The CDR3 loop spans 13 amino acids. CDR1 SGDLS and CDR2 YYNGEE come from the germline V gene. V dropped 0 bases and J dropped 4 bases, with 6 bases sitting between them. The CDR3 coding sequence is TGTGCCAGCAGCGTAGGAAGCCCAGATACGCAGTATTTT. Amino acid sequence: CASSVGSPDTQYF.

Only a few counts were recorded for this clonotype. V is TRBV7-9 and J is TRBJ2-1; 7 positions match TRBD1. The V segment lost 6 bases and the J segment 4 bases; nucleotides outside the gene matches: 9. Germline V gene lookup returns CDR1 SEHNR and CDR2 FQNEAQ (reference sequence). The length of the CDR3 is 15 residues. CDR3 sequence (DNA): TGTGCCAGCAGTCCTTATCAGGGGGAGTACAATGAGCAGTTCTTC. The encoded protein is CASSPYQGEYNEQFF.

Only a few counts were recorded for this clonotype. J is TRBJ2-3 and V is TRBV27; D is ambiguous. Germline V lookup: CDR1 MNHEY, CDR2 SMNVEV (reference sequence). This CDR3 contains 13 residues. V lost 5 bases to trimming and J lost 5 bases, with 11 bases between them. Here the CDR3 reads CASSPSWGDTQYF. The CDR3 nucleotides read TGTGCCAGCAGTCCCTCTTGGGGAGATACGCAGTATTTT.

This clonotype was seen a few times. The chain joins TRBV23-1 to TRBJ1-2; maybe TRBD1 (5 bases). TRBV23-1 is marked as an open reading frame, function uncertain. The CDR3 is 15 amino acids. Trimming stripped 3 bases from V and 4 bases from J, with 15 bases between. The CDR3 DNA follows: TGCGCCAGCAGTCATCAGCCGGGGCGAGTCTATGGCTACACCTTC. Its translation is CASSHQPGRVYGYTF.

The rearrangement joins TRBV6-2 or TRBV6-3 to TRBJ2-7; D is unclear. The CDR3 contains 16 residues. V was trimmed by 3 bases and J by 1 base, leaving 16 bases between them. Germline loops: CDR1 MNHEY, CDR2 SVGEGT. The CDR3 loop is CASSYRGPGVSYEQYV. CDR3 nucleotide sequence: TGTGCCAGCAGTTATCGCGGACCCGGTGTTTCCTACGAGCAGTACGTC.

This chain uses TRBV12-3 or TRBV12-4 with TRBJ1-2, with 9 nucleotides matching TRBD1. The CDR3 spans 17 residues. With 7 bases clipped from V and 4 bases from J, the junction kept 16 bases outside the gene matches. For the CDR3, the DNA is TGTGCCAGCACCGGGACAGGGTCACCGGCGCTATTCTATGGCTACACCTTC. Its protein is CASTGTGSPALFYGYTF.

This chain links TRBV5-1 with TRBJ2-7; D unresolved. V dropped 5 bases and J dropped 4 bases, with 10 bases sitting between them. The germline CDR1 and CDR2 sequences are SGHRS and YFSETQ. This CDR3 is built from 12 residues. This CDR3 reads CASRDTDYEQYF. CDR3 DNA: TGCGCCAGCAGAGACACCGATTACGAGCAGTACTTC.

This clonotype was seen repeatedly, ten times or more. The chain links TRBV7-2 to TRBJ2-7, with D tentatively TRBD1 (6 bases). From germline, CDR1 is SGHTA and CDR2 FQGNSA. V was clipped by 2 bases and J by 0 bases, with 14 bases between them. This CDR3 has 16 residues. This chain's CDR3 is CASSLSWDTSSYEQYF. DNA of the CDR3: TGTGCCAGCAGCTTATCGTGGGACACGAGCTCCTACGAGCAGTACTTC. Based on the CDR3 plus reference TRBV7-2 and TRBJ2-7, the full variable domain is GAGVSQSPSNKVTEKGKDVELRCDPISGHTALYWYRQSLGQGLEFLIYFQGNSAPDKSGLPSDRFSAERTGGSVSTLTIQRTQQEDSAVYLCASSLSWDTSSYEQYFGPGTRLTVT.